This T cell receptor beta chain was captured in a study of regulatory T cells in long-lasting Graves disease (dated by TCRdb to about 2021). The study in broad terms: Persistent Graves' disease was defined as persistently positive TSH receptor autoantibodies together with antithyroid drug treatment for over 5 years. Persistent Graves' disease patients were compared with newly diagnosed Graves' disease patients by peripheral blood TCR sequencing and RNA sequencing. The study took place in China and was registered as a clinical trial. A total of around 33 samples underwent TCR sequencing, from about 13 patients with persistent Graves' disease and 20 patients with newly diagnosed Graves' disease. On average, persistent Graves' disease patients in the clinical cohort had been on antithyroid drugs for approximately ten years.

The sample's time point, from its label and the paper: persistent/refractory GD, antithyroid drugs over 5 years with positive TRAb. RNA was extracted from PBMCs in TRIzol for both TCR sequencing and RNA sequencing. The diagnosis of Graves' disease was made according to American Thyroid Association guidelines. Recruitment of patients was carried out at an endocrinology department in Xi'an, China. Each patient gave around 9.2 milliliters of peripheral blood, collected in an EDTA anticoagulant tube. Ficoll Paque Plus density gradient separation was used to isolate PBMCs, and no additional T cell sorting was done. An Agilent 2100 Bioanalyzer and agarose gel were used to check RNA quality, while a NanoDrop 2000 measured RNA concentration. Library creation used multiplex PCR. Sequenced on an Illumina HiSeq 4000. iRepertoire HTBI primers and Arm-PCR amplification of CDR3 regions were used to construct TCR beta libraries. Gel purification was performed on PCR products prior to sequencing. Per the authors' processing: A total of fewer than 80 TRBV and some 15 TRBJ segments were identified across samples and were used for gene usage analysis of CDR3 amino acid clonotypes. Filtered high-quality paired reads were merged into contigs using COPE and FqMerger. BLAST was used to align contigs to IMGT TRBV, TRBD and TRBJ reference genes, and CDR3 was defined according to IMGT. Clonotypes above 0.1% frequency were classified as highly expanded clones. Shannon entropy served as the measure of repertoire diversity, while the Gini coefficient captured V-J evenness. A clonotype found in more than one individual was treated as public. TCRdb took the public reads, trimmed them with fastp at Q25, ran MiXCR for clone calling and kept in-frame beta chains. Merged by CDR3 protein, the rows form single entries marked with the most common genes and DNA. The V and J calls and clone size come from TCRdb's table, not from the authors' own analysis. The sample data list approximately 360,000 distinct CDR3 sequences, and less than 30% of these were observed just once. The ten top clones hold around 30% of the sample.

What the research found in general, with its limitations: More public clonotypes were shared among persistent patients (about 2,800) than among newly diagnosed patients (roughly 1,000). As a limitation, the authors acknowledged that the small sample size may reduce accuracy. Only the TCR beta chain was sequenced and analyzed. Compared with newly diagnosed patients, persistent Graves' disease patients had lower TCR Shannon entropy and fewer highly expanded clones, which suggests clonal expansion. Peripheral blood alone was examined, since thyroid tissue, which constituted the primary lesion, could not be accessed. Preferential use of TRBV28, TRBJ1-2 and TRBJ2-5 was observed in persistent disease, whereas TRBV20-1 and TRBJ2-1 were favored in newly diagnosed disease.

This clonotype has only a few counts. Its antigen specificity is not known. A read error may be the cause here, since a much bigger clone is one base away. Cut back by 5 bases and 0 bases, the V and J ends lie 7 bases apart. The cysteine opens and the phenylalanine closes a CDR3 of 13 amino acids. Just the 39-base CDR3 DNA is kept, in frame starting at base 1. Reading the germline V gene (reference sequence) gives CDR1 SEHNR and CDR2 FQNEAQ. This clonotype was obtained from a woman in her 40s with Graves disease. Donor details come from another sample of the same person, matched by shared clones. The material sequenced was peripheral blood mononuclear cells (PBMCs), taken when the disease was refractory, from a patient treated with antithyroid drugs. The chain is assembled from TRBV7-9 and TRBJ1-1; confidence is insufficient to name the D gene. The sequenced DNA: TGTGCCAGCAGCCGGGGAGTGAACACTGAAGCTTTCTTT. This translates into CASSRGVNTEAFF.